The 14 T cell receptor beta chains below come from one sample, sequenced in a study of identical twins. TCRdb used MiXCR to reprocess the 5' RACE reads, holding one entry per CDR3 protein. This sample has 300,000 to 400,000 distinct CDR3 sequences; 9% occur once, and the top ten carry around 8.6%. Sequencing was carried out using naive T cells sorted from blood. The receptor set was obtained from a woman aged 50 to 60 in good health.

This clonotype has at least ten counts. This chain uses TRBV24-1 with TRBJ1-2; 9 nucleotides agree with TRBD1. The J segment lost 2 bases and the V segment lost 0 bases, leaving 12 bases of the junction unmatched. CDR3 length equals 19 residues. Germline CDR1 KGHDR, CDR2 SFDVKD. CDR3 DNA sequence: TGTGCCACCAGTGATTTGGAGCGGACAGGGGACTACCAAAACTATGGCTACACCTTC. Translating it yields CATSDLERTGDYQNYGYTF.

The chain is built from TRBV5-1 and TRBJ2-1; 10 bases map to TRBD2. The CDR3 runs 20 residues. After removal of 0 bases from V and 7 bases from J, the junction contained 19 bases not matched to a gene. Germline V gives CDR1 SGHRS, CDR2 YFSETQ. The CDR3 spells CASSLVRLAGEGVVGNEQFF. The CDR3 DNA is TGCGCCAGCAGCTTGGTTCGGCTAGCGGGAGAGGGAGTCGTGGGAAATGAGCAGTTCTTC.

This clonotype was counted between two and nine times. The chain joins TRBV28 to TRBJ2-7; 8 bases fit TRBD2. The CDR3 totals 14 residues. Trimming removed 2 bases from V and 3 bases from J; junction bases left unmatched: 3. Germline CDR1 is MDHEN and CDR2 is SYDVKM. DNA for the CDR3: TGTGCCAGCAGTTTAGGGCTAGCGGGCTACGAGCAGTACGTC. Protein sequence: CASSLGLAGYEQYV.

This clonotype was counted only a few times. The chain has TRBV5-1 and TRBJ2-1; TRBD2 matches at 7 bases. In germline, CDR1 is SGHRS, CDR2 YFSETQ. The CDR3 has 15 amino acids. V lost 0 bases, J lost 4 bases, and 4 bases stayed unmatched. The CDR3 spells CASSLDVGGYNEQFF. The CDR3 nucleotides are TGCGCCAGCAGCTTGGATGTGGGAGGGTACAATGAGCAGTTCTTC.

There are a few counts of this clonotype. The CDR3 DNA reads as TGTGCCAGCAGCTGGGTGGGATCAGATACGCAGTATTTT. It encodes CASSWVGSDTQYF. This chain joins TRBV7-9 and TRBJ2-3; D not certain. The CDR3 length is 13 residues. V shed 4 bases and J shed 4 bases, with 9 bases lying between them. Germline assignment: CDR1 SEHNR and CDR2 FQNEAQ (reference sequence).

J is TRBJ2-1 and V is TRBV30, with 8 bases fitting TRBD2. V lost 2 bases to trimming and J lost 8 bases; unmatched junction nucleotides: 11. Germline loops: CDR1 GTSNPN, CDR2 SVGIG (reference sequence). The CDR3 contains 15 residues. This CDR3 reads CAWSTPVAGSHEQFF. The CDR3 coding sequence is TGTGCCTGGAGTACGCCCGTAGCGGGGTCGCATGAGCAGTTCTTC. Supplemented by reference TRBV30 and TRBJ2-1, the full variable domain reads SQTIHQWPATLVQPVGSPLSLECTVEGTSNPNLYWYRQAAGRGLQLLFYSVGIGQISSEVPQNLSASRPQDRQFILSSKKLLLSDSGFYLCAWSTPVAGSHEQFFGPGTRLTVL.

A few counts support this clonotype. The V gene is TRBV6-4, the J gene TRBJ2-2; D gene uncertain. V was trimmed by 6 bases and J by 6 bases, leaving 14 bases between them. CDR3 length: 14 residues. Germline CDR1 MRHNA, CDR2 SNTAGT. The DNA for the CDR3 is TGTGCCAGCAGAAGTGGTAGGATCTCCGGGGAGCTGTTTTTT. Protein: CASRSGRISGELFF.

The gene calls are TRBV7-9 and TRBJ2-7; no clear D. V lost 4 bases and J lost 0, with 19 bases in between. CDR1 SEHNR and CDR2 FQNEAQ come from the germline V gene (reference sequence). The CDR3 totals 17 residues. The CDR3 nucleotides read TGTGCCAGCAGCTCCCGATCGGACGGACCGAGCTCCTACGAGCAGTACTTC. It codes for CASSSRSDGPSSYEQYF.

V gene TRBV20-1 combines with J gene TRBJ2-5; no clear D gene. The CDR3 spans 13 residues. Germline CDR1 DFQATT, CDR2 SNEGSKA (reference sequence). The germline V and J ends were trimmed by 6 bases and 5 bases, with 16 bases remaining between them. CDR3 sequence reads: CSALGPTMETQYF. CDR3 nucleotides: TGCAGTGCCCTTGGGCCCACAATGGAGACCCAGTACTTC.

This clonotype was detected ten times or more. The CDR3 here is CASRRAGVIEKLFF. In nucleotides, the CDR3 is TGTGCCAGCAGAAGGGCCGGGGTGATTGAAAAACTGTTTTTT. This chain connects TRBV12-3 or TRBV12-4 to TRBJ1-4, with D unresolved. The length of the CDR3 is 14 residues. Trimming pared 6 bases from V and 7 bases from J, leaving 15 bases between.

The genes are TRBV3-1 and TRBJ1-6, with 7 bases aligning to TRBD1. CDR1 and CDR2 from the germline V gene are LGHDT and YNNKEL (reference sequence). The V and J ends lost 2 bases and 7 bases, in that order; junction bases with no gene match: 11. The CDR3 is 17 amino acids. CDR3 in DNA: TGTGCCAGCAGCCAATTTCGTCAGGGGGGGTTAAATTCACCCCTCCACTTT. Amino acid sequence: CASSQFRQGGLNSPLHF.

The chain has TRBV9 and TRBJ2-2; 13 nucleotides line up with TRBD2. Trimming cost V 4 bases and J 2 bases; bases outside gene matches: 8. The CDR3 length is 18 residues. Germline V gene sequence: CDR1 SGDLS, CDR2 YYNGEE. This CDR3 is CASSPTTSGRTNTGELFF. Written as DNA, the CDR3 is TGTGCCAGCAGCCCAACGACTAGCGGGAGGACTAACACCGGGGAGCTGTTTTTT.

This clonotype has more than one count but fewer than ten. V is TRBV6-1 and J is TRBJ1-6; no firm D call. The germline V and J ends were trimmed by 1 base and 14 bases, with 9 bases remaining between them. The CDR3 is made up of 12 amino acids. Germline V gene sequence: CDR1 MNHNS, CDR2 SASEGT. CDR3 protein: CASSEGAGALHF. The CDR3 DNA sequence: TGTGCCAGCAGTGAAGGGGCTGGGGCCCTCCACTTT.

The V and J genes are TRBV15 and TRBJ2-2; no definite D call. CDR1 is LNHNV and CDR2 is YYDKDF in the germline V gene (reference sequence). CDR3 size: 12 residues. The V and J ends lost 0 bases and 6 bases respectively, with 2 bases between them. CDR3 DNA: TGTGCCACCAGCAGAGAATCCGGGGAGCTGTTTTTT. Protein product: CATSRESGELFF.